This T cell receptor (beta chain) was recorded in a study of blood T cells in healthy people across ages. On the study more broadly: About one barcoded beta molecule per two T cells was the capture yield of template switching.

The second PCR ran roughly 7 to 12 cycles with a sample-barcoded 5' primer and J-beta primers. In TCRdb, the 5' RACE reads were re-called with MiXCR into one record per CDR3 protein. The sample records approximately 900,000 distinct CDR3 sequences, around 49% being singletons. Caucasian, healthy and from Russia, the donors were aged between 6 and 90. This clonotype was seen a handful of times. The V and J ends lost 5 bases and 2 bases, in that order; junction bases with no gene match: 11. This CDR3 region has 16 residues. CDR1 and CDR2 from the germline V gene are LGHDT and YNNKEL (reference sequence).

The chain couples TRBV3-1 to TRBJ1-1; 7 nucleotides line up with TRBD1. The receptor was derived from a man aged 25 to 40 in good health. The sequenced sample consisted of blood. CDR3 in amino acids: CASSARQGTGNTEAFF. The CDR3 nucleotides are TGTGCCAGCAGCGCCCGACAGGGTACGGGCAACACTGAAGCTTTCTTT.